This TCR beta chain was recovered during a study of T-cell memory formation after mild COVID-19. TCRdb ran MiXCR on the 5' RACE reads and lists one entry per CDR3 protein. The table includes 200,000 to 250,000 distinct CDR3 sequences, over 7.5% detected once. Germline V gene data show CDR1 as WNHNN and CDR2 as SYGVQD (reference sequence). The V gene end was trimmed by 10 bases and the J gene end by 6 bases; junction bases not matched to a gene: 11. This CDR3 spans 16 amino acids. Sequencing was carried out using PBMCs or a T cell subset sorted from them (not recorded which). The receptor's source is a man younger than 30 who had mild COVID-19 (a few samples of this study predate the infection). Cell type and time point are not known. The gene calls are TRBV10-1 and TRBJ2-2; 13 positions match TRBD2. The CDR3 nucleotides read TGCGCCATCTTGACTAGCGGGGGGCCGGTGTCCGGGGAGCTGTTTTTT. This sequence encodes CAILTSGGPVSGELFF.